Detailed here is one TCR beta chain. The identical CDR3 is also encoded by other nucleotide sequences in the sample. These data are taken from a study of blood T cell repertoires in COVID-19. The wider study: The United States, Italy and Spain were the sources of the acute and convalescent COVID-19 samples.

Participants, about 18 to 100 years old, spanned more than 20 US areas. This CDR3 has 12 residues. V gave up 2 bases and J gave up 4 bases, with 7 bases separating them. CDR1 and CDR2 from the germline V gene are SGHDT and YYEEEE. Per the original data handling: Scientists estimated how many nucleated cells there were by amplifying reference gene primers. Clones were read by immunoSEQ multiplex PCR, and TCRdb kept only the in-frame ones, dropping some. V, J and clone size derive from that table, while D and trimming were established from the DNA sequence. The data contain some 200,000 clones, roughly nine tenths of them singletons.

The chain couples TRBV5-6 to TRBJ2-7, with D hard to call. Sequenced: PBMCs or T cells enriched from blood (not recorded which). This TCR was recovered from a young woman who had recovered from COVID-19. CDR3 coding DNA: TGTGCCAGCAGCTTTTTATCGTACGAGCAGTACTTC. It yields the protein CASSFLSYEQYF.